The clone carrying this TCR beta chain was observed a handful of times. The sample comes from a study of human T cells and chemical hapten exposure. Study at large: The use of 2% DPC on around 2 cm by around 2 cm of upper inner arm skin constituted sensitization. Slight differences in pooled library volume were the main source of varying TCR yields across samples.

TCRdb processed the RACE reads anew with MiXCR; each CDR3 protein has one entry. The data hold about 110,000 distinct CDR3 sequences, with about 12% observed a single time. V shed 1 base, J shed 4 bases, and the junction held 6 bases outside the gene matches. Germline-derived CDR1 and CDR2 are KGHSH and LQKENI. CDR3 length equals 16 residues. Described time point: pre-sensitization, week 0. Treatment in this sample: therapeutic diphenylcyclopropenone sensitization with weekly scalp DPC. This chain uses TRBV18 with TRBJ2-2; TRBD2 aligns across 7 bases. The TCR sequence derives from a woman aged 45-59 years with alopecia areata. Some clones in this sample may be carry-over from other donors' samples. The sample here was whole blood, taken in connection with sensitization to the hapten diphenylcyclopropenone (DPC). CDR3: CASSPRGGGSTGELFF. The CDR3 DNA sequence: TGTGCCAGCTCACCACGCGGGGGAGGATCCACCGGGGAGCTGTTTTTT.